Sequencing of this T cell receptor (beta chain) was carried out in a study of regulatory T cells in long-lasting Graves disease (dated by TCRdb to about 2021). Background for the entire study: Persistent Graves' disease meant more than 5 years of antithyroid drug treatment with TSH receptor autoantibodies that stayed positive. Persistent Graves' disease patients were compared with newly diagnosed Graves' disease patients by peripheral blood TCR sequencing and RNA sequencing. The study was conducted in China and was registered as a clinical trial. A total of 33 samples underwent TCR sequencing: about 13 from persistent and about 20 from newly diagnosed Graves' disease patients. In the clinical cohort, patients with persistent Graves' disease had used antithyroid drugs for an average of roughly ten years. Study-wide findings and limitations: As a limitation, the authors acknowledged that the small sample size may reduce accuracy. Compared with newly diagnosed patients, patients with persistent Graves' disease had lower TCR Shannon entropy and fewer highly expanded clones, which suggests clonal expansion. Sequencing and analysis were restricted to the TCR beta chain. Persistent disease showed preferential use of TRBV28, TRBJ1-2 and TRBJ2-5, whereas newly diagnosed disease favored TRBV20-1 and TRBJ2-1. Only peripheral blood was studied, because thyroid tissue, the primary lesion, was inaccessible. More public clonotypes were shared among persistent patients (around 3,000) than among newly diagnosed patients (roughly 1,000).

The receptor library was made with multiplex PCR. Sequencing instrument: Illumina HiSeq 4000. TCR beta libraries were built with iRepertoire HTBI primers and Arm-PCR amplification of CDR3 regions. Before sequencing, the PCR products went through gel purification. Per the authors' processing: A total of around 59 TRBV and 14 TRBJ segments were identified across samples and were used for gene usage analysis of CDR3 amino acid clonotypes. Filtered high-quality paired reads were merged into contigs using COPE and FqMerger. BLAST was used to align contigs to IMGT TRBV, TRBD and TRBJ reference genes, and CDR3 was defined according to IMGT. Any clonotype with a frequency above 0.1% was counted as a highly expanded clone. Shannon entropy was used to measure repertoire diversity, and the Gini coefficient was used to measure V-J evenness. Clonotypes shared by more than one individual were considered public. TCRdb took the public reads, trimmed them with fastp at Q25, ran MiXCR for clone calling and kept in-frame beta chains. Rows are unified per CDR3 protein, each entry keeping the most common DNA and genes. TCRdb's processing, not the authors' own work, is the source of the V and J calls. In all, the sample holds 400,000 to 450,000 distinct CDR3 sequences, and about 20% of those were seen once. About a quarter of the sample is taken by the ten largest.

The sample's time point label is to be understood as: persistent/refractory GD, antithyroid drugs over 5 years with positive TRAb. For both TCR sequencing and RNA sequencing, RNA was extracted from PBMCs in TRIzol. The diagnosis of Graves' disease was made according to American Thyroid Association guidelines. The patients came from an endocrinology department in Xi'an, China. Each patient gave about 8.1 milliliters of peripheral blood, collected in an EDTA anticoagulant tube. PBMCs were isolated by Ficoll Paque Plus density gradient separation without further T cell sorting. An Agilent 2100 Bioanalyzer and agarose gel were used to check RNA quality, while a NanoDrop 2000 measured RNA concentration. V ends up 8 bases short and J 2 bases short, with an unmatched junction base count of 5. CDR1 and CDR2 are read off the germline V gene (reference sequence) as LGHDT and YNNKEL. The CDR3 starts with the cysteine, ends with the phenylalanine, and has 13 residues. Solely the CDR3 DNA is kept, with 39 bases framed from the first base.

The sample holds many counts of this clonotype. This clone's antigen is unknown. Per-base qualities were not stored, and no clone one base away is much larger. The material sequenced was peripheral blood mononuclear cells (PBMCs), taken when the disease was refractory, from a patient treated with antithyroid drugs. The sequence joins TRBV3-1 to TRBJ2-5, and 7 junctional nucleotides match TRBD2. The TCR comes from a female donor with Graves disease. The nucleotide sequence reads as follows: TGTGCCAGCCTCCTGGGAGGGCAAGAGACCCAGTACTTC. This gives the protein CASLLGGQETQYF.